These 32 T cell receptor beta chains came from one sample sequenced in a study of shared clonotypes between healthy human individuals. Produced via immunoSEQ multiplex PCR; TCRdb's table is partial and in-frame only. The sample consists of roughly 700,000 clones, over 65% of them appearing once. The sample consisted of memory CD4+ T cells sorted from blood. Subset described: CD45RA-negative fraction. The source is a woman aged 25 to 45 in good health.

The table lists this clone with a few counts. This chain uses TRBV27 with TRBJ1-2; no clear D gene. Between the trimmed V and J ends, which lost 5 bases and 2 bases, there was a span of 15 bases. CDR3 length: 15 amino acids. CDR1 and CDR2 (germline): MNHEY, SMNVEV (reference sequence). CDR3: CASSPRSNPNYGYTF. The CDR3 DNA follows: TGTGCCAGCAGTCCCCGCAGTAACCCGAACTATGGCTACACCTTC.

Only one count was recorded for this clone. The rearrangement links TRBV5-1 to TRBJ1-4; 9 nucleotides agree with TRBD1. CDR1 is SGHRS, CDR2 YFSETQ, per germline. CDR3 length equals 15 residues. J gave up 8 bases and V 4 bases, and 9 bases lay outside the gene matches. Here the CDR3 DNA reads TGCGCCAGCAGCGCAGGGACAGGGCTAAACGAAAAACTGTTTTTT. This translates into CASSAGTGLNEKLFF.

In DNA, the CDR3 is TGTGCCAGCAGTGAACTCGTGGAGACCCAGTACTTC. Translated: CASSELVETQYF. The rearrangement uses TRBV2 and TRBJ2-5; D uncertain. The CDR3 runs 12 residues. CDR1 SNHLY and CDR2 FYNNEI come from the germline V gene. Trimming removed 2 bases at V and 5 bases at J, with 6 bases between.

The chain has TRBV5-1 and TRBJ2-2; 8 bases are a match to TRBD1. The CDR3 runs to 15 residues. Germline-derived CDR1 and CDR2 are SGHRS and YFSETQ. Germline trimming cut 1 base from V and 6 bases from J; bases unmatched to any gene: 5. The CDR3 DNA is TGCGCCAGCAGCTTGAGACAGGGGCGTCCCGGGGAGCTGTTTTTT. Translating gives CASSLRQGRPGELFF. Together with reference TRBV5-1 and TRBJ2-2, the CDR3 gives the full variable domain: KAGVTQTPRYLIKTRGQQVTLSCSPISGHRSVSWYQQTPGQGLQFLFEYFSETQRNKGNFPGRFSGRQFSNSRSEMNVSTLELGDSALYLCASSLRQGRPGELFFGEGSRLTVL.

This chain connects TRBV27 to TRBJ1-4; 9 positions match TRBD1. The V gene end was trimmed by 5 bases and the J gene end by 5 bases; junction bases not matched to a gene: 6. The germline V gene has CDR1 MNHEY and CDR2 SMNVEV (reference sequence). This CDR3 is built from 15 residues. The CDR3 DNA sequence: TGTGCCAGCAGTAAGACAGGGGGTAGGAATGAAAAACTGTTTTTT. This encodes CASSKTGGRNEKLFF.

V usage is TRBV18 and J usage is TRBJ2-1, with TRBD2 matching 11 bases. The trim removed 5 bases at V and 5 bases at J, leaving 8 bases unmatched. This CDR3 contains 16 residues. CDR1 and CDR2 from the germline V gene are KGHSH and LQKENI. DNA for the CDR3: TGTGCCAGCTCATCCGACTTAGCGGGAGGGGACAATGAGCAGTTCTTC. Translation: CASSSDLAGGDNEQFF.

The chain joins TRBV28 to TRBJ1-2; D is possibly TRBD1 (6 bases). The CDR3 is 18 amino acids. With 5 bases removed from V and 1 base from J, the gap between germline ends came to 23 bases. Germline CDR1 is MDHEN and CDR2 is SYDVKM. The DNA of the CDR3 is TGTGCCAGCAGTCCCGGAGGGGACATGGTCATACTTAACTATGGCTACACCTTC. Its translation is CASSPGGDMVILNYGYTF.

This clone showed up just a few times. This chain uses TRBV5-1 with TRBJ2-6; possible D gene TRBD1, 5 bases. This CDR3 spans 18 amino acids. V gave up 0 bases and J gave up 3 bases, with 16 bases separating them. Germline CDR1 and CDR2: SGHRS and YFSETQ. CDR3 protein: CASSLVLGALFGANVLTF. CDR3 bases: TGCGCCAGCAGCTTGGTCTTAGGGGCCCTCTTTGGGGCCAACGTCCTGACTTTC.

V is TRBV19 and J is TRBJ2-2; D possibly corresponds to TRBD1 (5 bases). The CDR3 has 15 amino acids. Trimming stripped 1 base from V and 5 bases from J, with 11 bases between. Germline lookup yields CDR1 LNHDA and CDR2 SQIVND (reference sequence). The CDR3 DNA sequence: TGTGCCAGTAGTATAGGGCCTGGGGCGACCGGGGAGCTGTTTTTT. This encodes CASSIGPGATGELFF. The full variable domain, rest sourced from reference TRBV19 and TRBJ2-2, is DGGITQSPKYLFRKEGQNVTLSCEQNLNHDAMYWYRQDPGQGLRLIYYSQIVNDFQKGDIAEGYSVSREKKESFPLTVTSAQKNPTAFYLCASSIGPGATGELFFGEGSRLTVL.

The chain is built from TRBV28 and TRBJ1-1; D call uncertain. Germline V gene lookup returns CDR1 MDHEN and CDR2 SYDVKM. The CDR3 loop spans 14 amino acids. V shed 9 bases and J shed 5 bases, with 19 bases lying between them. The CDR3 DNA sequence: TGTGCCAGTCTACCCTCAGGTTTCGGGACTGAAGCTTTCTTT. This encodes CASLPSGFGTEAFF. Full variable domain (rest looked up from reference TRBV28 and TRBJ1-1): DVKVTQSSRYLVKRTGEKVFLECVQDMDHENMFWYRQDPGLGLRLIYFSYDVKMKEKGDIPEGYSVSREKKERFSLILESASTNQTSMYLCASLPSGFGTEAFFGQGTRLTVV.

The chain joins TRBV25-1 to TRBJ2-1; TRBD2 matches 7 bases. The CDR3 covers 17 residues. Germline-derived CDR1 and CDR2 are MGHDK and SYGVNS. Trimming took 2 bases from V and 0 from J; bases not matched to a gene: 7. The CDR3 loop is CASSEVEAGTSYNEQFF. The CDR3 DNA reads as TGTGCCAGCAGTGAAGTGGAAGCGGGAACCTCCTACAATGAGCAGTTCTTC.

V usage is TRBV19 and J usage is TRBJ2-1; D possibly corresponds to TRBD1 (6 bases). V dropped 1 base and J dropped 8 bases, with 15 bases sitting between them. Germline assignment: CDR1 LNHDA and CDR2 SQIVND (reference sequence). The CDR3 loop spans 15 amino acids. CDR3 in DNA: TGTGCCAGTAGTATAGGTCCGGACAGTGGGTATGAGCAGTTCTTC. It translates to CASSIGPDSGYEQFF.

V usage is TRBV19 and J usage is TRBJ2-3; D uncertain. There are 14 residues in the CDR3. Trimming took off 5 bases at V and 1 base at J, with 10 bases between the two ends. Germline lookup yields CDR1 LNHDA and CDR2 SQIVND (reference sequence). The CDR3 DNA sequence: TGTGCCAGTAGTCTTGGGATCGGCACAGATACGCAGTATTTT. Amino acid sequence: CASSLGIGTDTQYF.

V gene TRBV11-3 combines with J gene TRBJ2-5, with D maybe TRBD2 (5 bases). Germline CDR1 reads SGHNT; CDR2 reads YENEEA. The CDR3 sequence is 13 residues long. Deletions cut 5 bases from V and 5 bases from J, with 12 bases between. In DNA, the CDR3 is TGTGCCAGCAGCGCGGGCTATGGGGAGACCCAGTACTTC. This gives the protein CASSAGYGETQYF.

The J gene is TRBJ1-1, the V gene TRBV4-1, with 7 positions matching TRBD1. V dropped 2 bases and J dropped 2; count of bases not matched to a gene: 5. The CDR3 loop spans 15 amino acids. Germline V lookup: CDR1 MGHRA, CDR2 YSYEKL. The CDR3 DNA sequence: TGCGCCAGCAGCCAAATCGACAGGGACAACACTGAAGCTTTCTTT. Its protein is CASSQIDRDNTEAFF.

The chain is built from TRBV4-2 and TRBJ1-3; the D gene is possibly TRBD1 (5 bases). Germline V gene data show CDR1 as LGHNA and CDR2 as YNFKEQ. The V end lost 1 base, the J end lost 4 bases, and 17 bases lay between the germline ends. The CDR3 sequence is 17 residues long. This chain's CDR3 is CASSQVNSGSVGNTIYF. The CDR3 nucleotides read TGTGCCAGCAGCCAAGTTAATTCAGGGTCTGTGGGAAACACCATATATTTT.

This sequence joins TRBV28 and TRBJ1-2; TRBD1 is a possible D gene (6 bases). With 7 bases removed from V and 3 bases from J, the gap between germline ends came to 24 bases. The CDR3 contains 17 residues. Germline CDR1 reads MDHEN; CDR2 reads SYDVKM. The CDR3 bases are TGTGCCAGCAACTATCTGCCCCGCGGGGGCGAAGACTATGGCTACACCTTC. As protein: CASNYLPRGGEDYGYTF.

V is TRBV11-2 and J is TRBJ2-1, with 14 bases fitting TRBD2. The CDR3 extends over 18 amino acids. Germline V CDR1 and CDR2: SGHAT, FQNNGV. Trimming removed 2 bases from V and 9 bases from J; junction bases left unmatched: 12. The CDR3 nucleotides are TGTGCCAGCAGCTTAACCGTTGGGGGACTAGCGGGAGAGGGTGAGCAGTTCTTC. Amino acid sequence: CASSLTVGGLAGEGEQFF.

Details on this clone: Other DNA sequences in this specimen translate into the identical CDR3. V and J are TRBV7-3 and TRBJ1-1; D is undetermined. Germline lookup yields CDR1 SGHTA and CDR2 FQGTGA. The CDR3 loop spans 13 amino acids. V lost 5 bases to trimming and J lost 1 base, with 8 bases between them. The CDR3 DNA reads as TGTGCCAGCAGCCGCTCAGAGAACACTGAAGCTTTCTTT. It specifies CASSRSENTEAFF.

The CDR3 sequence: CASSSPPTDTQYF. DNA of the CDR3: TGTGCCAGCAGTTCCCCCCCGACAGATACGCAGTATTTT. The rearrangement joins TRBV28 to TRBJ2-3; unclear D gene. V was trimmed by 4 bases and J by 3 bases, leaving 8 bases between them. This CDR3 spans 13 amino acids. CDR1 and CDR2 from the germline V gene are MDHEN and SYDVKM.

This chain connects TRBV28 to TRBJ2-3; 10 bases match TRBD1. The CDR3 extends over 20 amino acids. With 4 bases clipped from V and 2 bases from J, the junction kept 18 bases outside the gene matches. The V gene's germline CDR1 is MDHEN and CDR2 SYDVKM. CDR3 in amino acids: CASSSSSPGTGVRHTDTQYF. The CDR3 DNA is TGTGCCAGCAGTTCCTCCTCACCCGGGACAGGGGTTCGGCACACAGATACGCAGTATTTT.

The CDR3: CASSEALPGSSGNTIYF. In nucleotides, the CDR3 is TGTGCCAGCAGTGAAGCGCTTCCTGGCAGCTCTGGAAACACCATATATTTT. V gene TRBV2 combines with J gene TRBJ1-3, with no clear D. Per germline, CDR1 SNHLY and CDR2 FYNNEI. The CDR3 length is 17 residues. Trimming stripped 0 bases from V and 0 bases from J, with 12 bases between.

This clone has only one observation. The chain employs TRBV18 and TRBJ1-3; D unresolved. The CDR3 extends over 14 amino acids. Trimming shortened V by 5 bases and J by 6 bases, and 14 bases separated the two germline ends. Germline lookup yields CDR1 KGHSH and CDR2 LQKENI. The chain's CDR3 is CASSTGGSSNTIYF. In DNA, the CDR3 is TGTGCCAGCTCAACGGGAGGGTCATCAAACACCATATATTTT.

DNA of the CDR3: TGTGCCAGCAGTTCCGGGACTCTGAGCTCCTACGAGCAGTACTTC. Translating gives CASSSGTLSSYEQYF. The chain recombines TRBV27 with TRBJ2-7, with a weak D call TRBD2 (6 bases). CDR1 MNHEY and CDR2 SMNVEV come from the germline V gene (reference sequence). V lost 4 bases, J lost 0 bases, and 13 bases lay in between. CDR3 size: 15 residues.

The gene calls are TRBV14 and TRBJ2-5; 11 bases are shared with TRBD2. The CDR3 spans 15 residues. The germline CDR1 and CDR2 sequences are SGHDN and FVKESK. V was pared by 1 base and J by 4 bases, with 2 bases of the junction left unmatched. CDR3: CASSQGSGRGETQYF. The CDR3 DNA reads TGTGCCAGCAGCCAAGGTAGCGGGAGGGGAGAGACCCAGTACTTC.

The genes are TRBV7-7 and TRBJ2-2, with D uncertain. This CDR3 has 13 residues. Germline CDR1 is SSHAT and CDR2 is FNYEAQ (reference sequence). V was shortened by 5 bases and J by 6 bases, with 10 bases between the two germline ends. The CDR3 DNA reads as TGTGCCAGCAGCGGTTATACAGCCGGGGAGCTGTTTTTT. Protein sequence: CASSGYTAGELFF. Full variable domain (missing parts from reference TRBV7-7 and TRBJ2-2): GAGVSQSPRYKVTKRGQDVTLRCDPISSHATLYWYQQALGQGPEFLTYFNYEAQPDKSGLPSDRFSAERPEGSISTLTIQRTEQRDSAMYRCASSGYTAGELFFGEGSRLTVL.

The chain carries TRBV30 and TRBJ1-1; no firm D call. Germline-derived CDR1 and CDR2 are GTSNPN and SVGIG (reference sequence). This CDR3 comprises 12 residues. Trimming removed 4 bases from V and 2 bases from J, with 8 bases in between. For the CDR3, the DNA is TGTGCCTGGATGGTTCATAACACTGAAGCTTTCTTT. Its translation: CAWMVHNTEAFF.

This clone was seen more than once but under ten times. This sequence joins TRBV13 and TRBJ2-2, with TRBD1 matching over 7 bases. Trimming cost V 5 bases and J 5 bases; bases outside gene matches: 8. This CDR3 contains 15 residues. CDR1 and CDR2 from the germline V gene are PRHDT and FYEKMQ (reference sequence). This CDR3 is CASSTTGVGTGELFF. CDR3 in DNA: TGTGCCAGCAGCACTACAGGGGTCGGGACCGGGGAGCTGTTTTTT. Using reference TRBV13 and TRBJ2-2 for the parts outside the CDR3, the full variable domain is AAGVIQSPRHLIKEKRETATLKCYPIPRHDTVYWYQQGPGQDPQFLISFYEKMQSDKGSIPDRFSAQQFSDYHSELNMSSLELGDSALYFCASSTTGVGTGELFFGEGSRLTVL.

The chain couples TRBV5-8 to TRBJ2-5, with D uncertain. The CDR3 has 17 amino acids. Germline CDR1 SGHTS, CDR2 YDEGEE. V was cut by 4 bases and J by 3 bases, with 22 bases left in between. The CDR3 loop is CASSPTTADPWEETQYF. CDR3 DNA sequence: TGTGCCAGCAGCCCTACTACGGCAGACCCATGGGAAGAGACCCAGTACTTC.

Comments on this clone: This may arise from a read error, as a much more abundant clone is one base away. The sample holds other DNA sequences that translate to the same CDR3. J is TRBJ2-3 and V is TRBV19, with 7 bases matching TRBD1. Germline CDR1 and CDR2: LNHDA and SQIVND (reference sequence). The V gene end was trimmed by 1 base and the J gene end by 2 bases; junction bases not matched to a gene: 3. The CDR3 has 15 amino acids. The CDR3 nucleotides are TGTGCCAGTAGTATAGGTACAGGGGCCACAGATACGCAGTATTTT. This gives the protein CASSIGTGATDTQYF.

The rearrangement links TRBV6-5 to TRBJ2-2, with D unclear. The CDR3 covers 12 residues. Germline V gene data show CDR1 as MNHEY and CDR2 as SVGAGI. V lost 4 bases to trimming and J lost 6 bases, with 6 bases between them. CDR3 bases: TGTGCCAGCAGTTTTGGACCCGGGGAGCTGTTTTTT. Protein product: CASSFGPGELFF.

The CDR3 DNA is TGTGCCAGCAGCTTAGGATCAGGCATAGTTCAAGAGACCCAGTACTTC. It translates to CASSLGSGIVQETQYF. V is TRBV7-2 and J is TRBJ2-5; D gene ambiguous. CDR1 and CDR2 from the germline V gene are SGHTA and FQGNSA. V was clipped by 1 base and J by 2 bases, with 14 bases between them. This CDR3 is 16 amino acids long.